This note documents a single T cell receptor (beta chain) sequence. No antigen is known for it. Assay: immunoSEQ multiplex PCR; the TCRdb copy retains only in-frame clones and omits some. In the table there are 2 million to 2.5 million clones, about 92% of which are singletons. Germline loops: CDR1 SGHAT, CDR2 FQNNGV. CDR3 size: 18 residues. Trimming removed 3 bases from V and 6 bases from J; junction bases left unmatched: 16. The source of the sample is a study of shared clonotypes between healthy human individuals. Findings and caveats of the study: Approximately 5% was the fraction of naive CD4 clonotypes found shared across four donors.

The V gene is TRBV11-2, the J gene TRBJ2-3, with 9 bases that match TRBD2. Sequenced material: naive CD4+ T cells from PBMCs. Subset noted: CD45RA+ positively selected. This TCR derives from a man aged 18-30 years in good health. Some clones in this sample may be carry-over from other donors' samples. The CDR3 loop is CASSFSSAGGRFGDTQYF. The CDR3 DNA follows: TGTGCCAGCAGCTTCTCTTCGGCGGGAGGGAGGTTTGGTGATACGCAGTATTTT.